This TCR beta chain was profiled in a study of T cell repertoires in cytomegalovirus infection (dated by TCRdb to the late 2010s). With regard to the full study: Recently identified HLA-C-restricted CMV epitopes, whose presentation resists viral immunomodulation, were targeted by peptide stimulations together with well-studied HLA-B-restricted epitopes. Donor HLA type was relevant to the analysis, because carriage of CMV infection together with the matching HLA type was indicated by public TCR beta signatures.

The treatment or condition label here, explained by the study, means: in vitro stimulation with specific CMV peptide epitopes to enrich CMV-specific T cells. Sequenced using an Illumina HiSeq 1500. TCRdb applied fastp at Q25 and MiXCR to the public reads, then kept only in-frame beta chains. Every CDR3 protein is listed once, alongside the most common genes and DNA of its rows. Present in this sample are 310,000 or so distinct CDR3 sequences, 20% to 25% of which were seen just once. About an eighth of the sample is in the top ten clones. Results and caveats for the whole study, not just this receptor: The ex vivo response was dominated by HLA-C-restricted CMV-specific TCR beta clonotypes, which also provided the single most frequent clonotype in two of eight donors. Cumulative frequency of public TCR beta family members discriminated carriers of CMV infection plus the relevant HLA type in this cohort and an independent roughly 340-donor cohort.

Turning to this clonotype: Its antigen is unknown. No clone much larger than this one lies a single base away; base qualities are absent.

The sequence derives from a human donor in good health (CMV status not recorded). Some clones in this sample may be carry-over from other donors' samples. The sequenced sample was cultured PBMCs, obtained from culture after CMV antigen stimulation.

The sequence in DNA is TGCAGCGTTGAGAGAGGACTAGCGGGAAAAGAGACCCAGTACTTC. This yields the protein CSVERGLAGKETQYF. The rearrangement joined TRBV29-1 to TRBJ2-5, with 12 central nucleotides matching TRBD2. Relative to germline, V is missing 3 bases and J is missing 3 bases, with 5 bases of the junction outside any gene match. CDR1 and CDR2, per the germline V gene, are SQVTM and ANQGSEA. Including cysteine and phenylalanine, the CDR3 has 15 amino acids. CDR3 DNA only is kept here, 45 bases in frame from base 1.